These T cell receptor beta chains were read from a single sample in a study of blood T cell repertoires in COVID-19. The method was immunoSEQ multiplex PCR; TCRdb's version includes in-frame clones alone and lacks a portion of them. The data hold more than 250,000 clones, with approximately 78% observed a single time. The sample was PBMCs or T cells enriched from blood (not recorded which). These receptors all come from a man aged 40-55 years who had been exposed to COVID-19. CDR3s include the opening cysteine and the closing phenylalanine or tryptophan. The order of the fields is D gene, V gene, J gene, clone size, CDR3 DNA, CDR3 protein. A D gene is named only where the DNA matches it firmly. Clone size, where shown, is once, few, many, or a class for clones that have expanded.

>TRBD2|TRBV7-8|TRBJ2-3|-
TGTGCCAGCAGCTTAGTTGGTAGCGGGAGAAGTACGCAGTATTTT
CASSLVGSGRSTQYF
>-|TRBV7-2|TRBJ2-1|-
TGTGCCAGCAGTAGACTAGTTTCTTCCAATGAGCAGTTCTTC
CASSRLVSSNEQFF
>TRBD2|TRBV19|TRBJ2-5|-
TGTGCCAGTAGTATAGGGGCTAGCGGAGCCCAAGAGACCCAGTACTTC
CASSIGASGAQETQYF
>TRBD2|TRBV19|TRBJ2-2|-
TGTGCCAGCGGTAGCGGGAGGGGCTTCTTCACCGGGGAGCTGTTTTTT
CASGSGRGFFTGELFF
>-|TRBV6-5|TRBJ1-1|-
TGTGCCAGCAGTTCCCCCACAGGGAACACTGAAGCTTTCTTT
CASSSPTGNTEAFF
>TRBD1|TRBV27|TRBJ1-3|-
TGTGCCAGCAGCCGACAGGGGTTAAACACCATATATTTT
CASSRQGLNTIYF
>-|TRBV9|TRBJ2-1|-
TGTGCCAGCCAATCCCAGGGTAATGAGCAGTTCTTC
CASQSQGNEQFF
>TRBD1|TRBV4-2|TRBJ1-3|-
TGTGCCAGCAGCCAAAGCCCCGGGACAGCTGGAAACACCATATATTTT
CASSQSPGTAGNTIYF
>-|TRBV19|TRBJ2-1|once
TGTGCCAGTAAGGAGGCTGCCCCCAATGAGCAGTTCTTC
CASKEAAPNEQFF
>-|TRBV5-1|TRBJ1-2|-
TGCGCCAGCAGCTTGGGGATCCGGGAAGTGAATGGCTACACCTTC
CASSLGIREVNGYTF
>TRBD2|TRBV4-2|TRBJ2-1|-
TGTGCCAGCAGCCAAGCTACGGGGCCCGGGGGGAGGCAGTTCTTC
CASSQATGPGGRQFF
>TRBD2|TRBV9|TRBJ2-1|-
TGTGCCAGTGTAGGGCGACTAGCGGAAGACAATGAGCAGTTCTTC
CASVGRLAEDNEQFF
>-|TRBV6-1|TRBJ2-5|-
TGTGCCAGCAGTGAGACATACCGCGTGGAGACCCAGTACTTC
CASSETYRVETQYF
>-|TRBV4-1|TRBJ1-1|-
TGCGCCAGCAGCCAAGACAGGGACACTGAAGCTTTCTTT
CASSQDRDTEAFF
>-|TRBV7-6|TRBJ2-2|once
TGTGCCAGCAGCCCCCCCTTGGGCCTGAACACCGGGGAGCTGTTTTTT
CASSPPLGLNTGELFF